The clone carrying this T cell receptor (beta chain) was counted at least ten times. The antigen remains unidentified. Amplification of TCR beta CDR3 regions used RNA transcripts. HTBI primers primed a first-round RT-PCR, and a second-round multiplex PCR followed. TCRdb reanalysed the multiplex PCR reads using MiXCR and keeps one entry per CDR3 protein. The table lists some 400,000 distinct CDR3 sequences, about a sixth of them singletons. The record originates from a study of Graves' ophthalmopathy and Graves' hyperthyroidism. Ophthalmopathy was moderately-to-severely active, CAS at least 3, NOSPECS at least 4, lasting under 3 months. Notes on the study in general: A model built from 13 signatures distinguished ophthalmopathy from stable hyperthyroidism with around 91% sensitivity and around 78% specificity. Blood shared most expanded thyroid clonotypes above 0.001 frequency.

Deletions cut 0 bases from V and 1 base from J, with 7 bases between. The CDR3 is 14 residues long. Germline CDR1 LNHNV, CDR2 YYDKDF (reference sequence). This receptor was obtained from a woman aged 18-29 years with Graves' ophthalmopathy. Sequencing was performed on peripheral blood. The chain couples TRBV15 to TRBJ2-7; the D is unclear. The CDR3 loop reads CATSRESRSYEQYF. CDR3 nucleotides: TGTGCCACCAGCAGAGAATCCAGATCCTACGAGCAGTACTTC.